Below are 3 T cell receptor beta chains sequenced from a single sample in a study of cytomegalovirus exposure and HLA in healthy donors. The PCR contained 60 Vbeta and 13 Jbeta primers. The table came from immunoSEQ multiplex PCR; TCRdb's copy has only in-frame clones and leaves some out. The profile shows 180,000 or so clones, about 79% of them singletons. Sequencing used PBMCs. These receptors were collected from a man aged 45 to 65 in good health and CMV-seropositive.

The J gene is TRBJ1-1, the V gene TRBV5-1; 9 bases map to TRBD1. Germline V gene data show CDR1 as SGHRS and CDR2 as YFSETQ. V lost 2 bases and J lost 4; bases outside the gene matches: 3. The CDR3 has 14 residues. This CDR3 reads CASSLTGGITEAFF. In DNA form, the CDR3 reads TGCGCCAGCAGCTTAACAGGGGGCATCACTGAAGCTTTCTTT. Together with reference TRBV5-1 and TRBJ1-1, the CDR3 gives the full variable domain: KAGVTQTPRYLIKTRGQQVTLSCSPISGHRSVSWYQQTPGQGLQFLFEYFSETQRNKGNFPGRFSGRQFSNSRSEMNVSTLELGDSALYLCASSLTGGITEAFFGQGTRLTVV.

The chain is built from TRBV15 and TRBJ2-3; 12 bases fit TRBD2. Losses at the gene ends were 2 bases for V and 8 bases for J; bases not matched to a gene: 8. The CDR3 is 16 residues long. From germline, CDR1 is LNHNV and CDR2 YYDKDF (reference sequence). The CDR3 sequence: CATSRKTSGGWGTQYF. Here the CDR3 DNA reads TGTGCCACCAGCAGAAAAACTAGCGGGGGGTGGGGTACGCAGTATTTT.

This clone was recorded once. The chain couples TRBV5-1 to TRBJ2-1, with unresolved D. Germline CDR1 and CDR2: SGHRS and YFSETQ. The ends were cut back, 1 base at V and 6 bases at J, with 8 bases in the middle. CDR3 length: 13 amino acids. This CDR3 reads CASSLMAVNEQFF. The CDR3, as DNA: TGCGCCAGCAGCTTGATGGCGGTCAATGAGCAGTTCTTC.